Listed here are 13 T cell receptor beta chains from one sample, sequenced in a study of Ad26.COV2.S vaccination and SARS-CoV-2 variants. Profiled with immunoSEQ multiplex PCR; TCRdb holds only in-frame clones, not every one. The sample carries around 500,000 clones, 80% to 90% recorded once. The treatment is: approximately 18 received Ad26.COV2.S at low or high dose, single or two shots; several received placebo; per-sample allocation not given. The samples date from day 63 after the first vaccine or placebo injection. Sequenced material: peripheral blood, taken in a trial of Ad26.COV2.S vaccine versus placebo. These receptors all stem from a person between 18 and 59 years old who received the Ad26.COV2.S COVID-19 vaccine or a placebo.

This clone was recorded only once. This chain joins TRBV7-3 and TRBJ2-3, with 7 bases matching TRBD1. Germline CDR1 and CDR2: SGHTA and FQGTGA. V shed 5 bases and J 6 bases; nucleotides not matched to a gene: 8. The CDR3 spans 14 residues. CDR3 in DNA: TGTGCCAGCAGCCCCACGACAGGGATGGATACGCAGTATTTT. As protein: CASSPTTGMDTQYF.

This rearrangement joins TRBV10-3 to TRBJ1-1; D gene ambiguous. Germline values: CDR1 ENHRY, CDR2 SYGVKD. The CDR3 runs to 13 residues. Trimming removed 0 bases from V and 3 bases from J, with 5 bases in between. The CDR3 spells CAISESQDTEAFF. CDR3 in DNA: TGTGCCATCAGTGAGTCCCAGGACACTGAAGCTTTCTTT.

CDR3 in DNA: TGTGCCAGCAGACGGTCAGATACGCAGTATTTT. Translation: CASRRSDTQYF. The V and J genes are TRBV27 and TRBJ2-3; D uncertain. CDR3 size: 11 residues. Trimming stripped 6 bases from V and 4 bases from J, with 5 bases between. Germline lookup yields CDR1 MNHEY and CDR2 SMNVEV (reference sequence).

The chain combines TRBV7-9 with TRBJ2-7; 9 bases map to TRBD1. Germline assignment: CDR1 SEHNR and CDR2 FQNEAQ (reference sequence). The CDR3 contains 14 residues. The trim removed 4 bases at V and 3 bases at J, leaving 4 bases unmatched. The CDR3 nucleotides are TGTGCCAGCAGCTCCCGGGACAGGGTCTACGAGCAGTACTTC. It encodes CASSSRDRVYEQYF.

The chain recombines TRBV7-9 with TRBJ1-2; D not resolved. Per germline, CDR1 SEHNR and CDR2 FQNEAQ (reference sequence). The CDR3 contains 16 residues. The V gene lost 5 bases and the J gene lost 3 bases, with 19 bases spanning the gap. The CDR3 coding sequence is TGTGCCAGCAGCCTGTCTAGAACCTTCGGGGACTATGGCTACACCTTC. This gives the protein CASSLSRTFGDYGYTF.

V usage is TRBV7-9 and J usage is TRBJ2-3, with 9 bases matching TRBD1. V was clipped by 5 bases and J by 4 bases; unmatched bases: 4. CDR3 length: 14 residues. Germline values: CDR1 SEHNR, CDR2 FQNEAQ (reference sequence). The CDR3 region is CASSGQGLADTQYF. The CDR3 DNA is TGTGCCAGCAGCGGACAGGGGCTCGCAGATACGCAGTATTTT.

This chain joins TRBV9 and TRBJ2-7, with a tentative D call TRBD1 (5 bases). CDR3 length equals 14 residues. V was trimmed by 2 bases and J by 2 bases, leaving 11 bases between them. Germline V gene data show CDR1 as SGDLS and CDR2 as YYNGEE. CDR3 protein: CASSVGPVTYEQYF. The CDR3 DNA is TGTGCCAGCAGCGTGGGGCCCGTCACCTACGAGCAGTACTTC.

The chain joins TRBV30 to TRBJ1-3; D may be TRBD1 (5 bases). Trimming stripped 0 bases from V and 8 bases from J, with 14 bases between. This CDR3 spans 14 amino acids. Germline lookup yields CDR1 GTSNPN and CDR2 SVGIG (reference sequence). The DNA for the CDR3 is TGTGCCTGGAGTGTACCGGGACGGGGGGACACCATATATTTT. Protein product: CAWSVPGRGDTIYF.

In DNA, the CDR3 is TGTGCCAGCAGCTTAGATGCACACCCTAGAATTAATGAAAAACTGTTTTTT. This translates into CASSLDAHPRINEKLFF. The chain combines TRBV7-8 with TRBJ1-4; D gene ambiguous. V was clipped by 1 base and J by 4 bases, with 16 bases between them. The CDR3 covers 17 residues. The germline gives CDR1 SGHVS, CDR2 FQNEAQ.

The chain joins TRBV7-9 to TRBJ2-7, with TRBD1 matching 9 bases. Germline V gene lookup returns CDR1 SEHNR and CDR2 FQNEAQ (reference sequence). Germline trimming cut 1 base from V and 7 bases from J; bases unmatched to any gene: 11. The CDR3 extends over 16 amino acids. CDR3 sequence reads: CASSLVPGQGPREQYF. The CDR3 DNA sequence: TGTGCCAGCAGCTTAGTGCCGGGACAGGGCCCTAGGGAGCAGTACTTC.

V is TRBV11-2 and J is TRBJ1-1, with 9 bases matching TRBD1. V was pared by 4 bases and J by 5 bases, with 5 bases of the junction left unmatched. Germline CDR1 reads SGHAT; CDR2 reads FQNNGV. This CDR3 contains 14 residues. The CDR3 nucleotides read TGTGCCAGCAGCTACGGACAGGGGAAAACTGAAGCTTTCTTT. It yields the protein CASSYGQGKTEAFF.

The CDR3 DNA is TGTGCCAGCAGCCAACAGCCGGCAAACTATGGCTACACCTTC. It is translated as CASSQQPANYGYTF. This chain connects TRBV3-1 (or the pseudogene TRBV3-2) to TRBJ1-2, with D hard to call. Germline CDR1 reads LGHDT; CDR2 reads YNNKEL (reference sequence). The CDR3 is made up of 14 amino acids. Trimming stripped 2 bases from V and 2 bases from J, with 9 bases between.

The J gene is TRBJ1-2, the V gene TRBV2; D possibly corresponds to TRBD1 (5 bases). Germline V gene data show CDR1 as SNHLY and CDR2 as FYNNEI. There are 13 residues in the CDR3. The ends were cut back, 9 bases at V and 6 bases at J, with 17 bases in the middle. The CDR3 protein is CARQRSPGNGYTF. As DNA, the CDR3 is TGTGCCAGGCAGAGGTCGCCAGGGAATGGCTACACCTTC.